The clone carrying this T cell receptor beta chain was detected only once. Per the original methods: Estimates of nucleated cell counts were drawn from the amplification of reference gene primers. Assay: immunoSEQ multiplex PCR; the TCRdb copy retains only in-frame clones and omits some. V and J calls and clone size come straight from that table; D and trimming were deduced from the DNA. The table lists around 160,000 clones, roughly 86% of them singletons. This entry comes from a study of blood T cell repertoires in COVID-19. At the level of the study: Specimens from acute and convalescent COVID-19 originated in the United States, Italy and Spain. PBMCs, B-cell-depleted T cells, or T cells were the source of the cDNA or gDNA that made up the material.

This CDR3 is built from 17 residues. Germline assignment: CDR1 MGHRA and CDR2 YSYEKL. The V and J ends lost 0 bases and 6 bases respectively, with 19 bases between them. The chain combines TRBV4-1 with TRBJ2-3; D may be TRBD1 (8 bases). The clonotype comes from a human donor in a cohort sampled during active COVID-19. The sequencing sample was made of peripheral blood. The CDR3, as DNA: TGCGCCAGCAGCCAAGATCGGGGGGCAGGGGGCAGGGATACGCAGTATTTT. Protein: CASSQDRGAGGRDTQYF.